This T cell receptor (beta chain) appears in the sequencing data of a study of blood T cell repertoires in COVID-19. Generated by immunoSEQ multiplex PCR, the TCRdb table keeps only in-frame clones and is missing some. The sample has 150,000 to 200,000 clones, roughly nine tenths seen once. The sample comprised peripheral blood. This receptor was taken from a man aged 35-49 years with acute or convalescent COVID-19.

In nucleotides, the CDR3 is TGTGCCAGCAGCGTAAGCCAAAGGACAGGAGGGTCACCCCTCCACTTT. Its protein is CASSVSQRTGGSPLHF. This chain connects TRBV9 to TRBJ1-6; 7 bases agree with TRBD1. V was pared by 1 base and J by 10 bases, with 11 bases of the junction left unmatched. Germline CDR1 SGDLS, CDR2 YYNGEE. The CDR3 contains 16 residues.